This entry is about one T cell receptor beta chain. Its antigen is not yet known. Per-nucleotide qualities are absent, and no much larger clonotype sits a single base away. The data derive from a study of blood T cell repertoires in COVID-19 (dated by TCRdb to about 2020). At the level of the whole study: Samples covering the acute and convalescent phases of COVID-19 were provided by collaborators in the United States, Italy and Spain. The prospective study material was composed of cDNA or gDNA derived from T cells, B-cell-depleted T cells, or PBMCs. Subjects who had been exposed to COVID-19, were actively infected with it, or had recovered from it provided the deeply sampled blood TCRbeta repertoires that made up the dataset. The repertoires were released in a freely available public database intended as a resource for research on the immune response to SARS-CoV-2. The samples were drawn from the first 160 participants of the ongoing ImmuneRACE study and from under 1,500 subjects provided by 6 global collaborators. Sample metadata almost always included a de-identified subject ID, COVID-19 status, age in years and sex. Where available, HLA class I and class II types were taken from metadata supplied by the sample provider and were not determined by assay-based typing.

The collaborating institutions used their own protocols to collect whole blood in K2EDTA tubes. Collaborator samples were shipped for TCRbeta analysis as frozen whole blood, isolated PBMCs, or DNA extracted from either sample type. Study-level results and caveats: Clinical and demographic metadata were provided uncurated, with the amount varying by source and participant.

TCRbeta CDR3 regions were amplified from genomic DNA using the immunoSEQ Assay, a bias-controlled multiplex PCR. The published analysis was carried out like this. Within the assay, amplification of reference gene primers was used to estimate how many nucleated cells each sample contained. Sequence reads were collapsed and filtered to measure the absolute abundance of every unique TCRbeta CDR3 rearrangement. Productive Simpson clonality was computed per sample as the square root of Simpson's diversity index over productive rearrangements. As stored in TCRdb, this immuneACCESS dataset retains in-frame rearrangements with V and J assigned. A fraction of the clones does not appear; measured against another copy, unresolved V genes explain less than half of the discrepancy, and the remainder lacks a known reason. That table furnishes V, J and clone size, whereas the DNA furnished D and trimming. The sample data list about 190,000 clones, and roughly 84% of these were observed just once. The ten largest clones take up around 21% of the sample.

Trimmed from V: 4 bases; trimmed from J: 9 bases; junction bases lacking a gene match: 14. The germline V gene (reference sequence) provides CDR1 LNHDA and CDR2 SQIVND. From cysteine to phenylalanine, the CDR3 is 17 amino acids long. Only the CDR3 region is kept as DNA, spanning 51 bases read in frame from base 1. The rearranged segments are TRBV19 and TRBJ2-1, and TRBD2 matches 11 of the central bases. Sequenced sample: peripheral blood. The clonotype was recovered from a human donor in a cohort sampled during active COVID-19. The CDR3 protein sequence reads: CASSTILLAGAGGEQFF. The sequenced DNA is TGTGCCAGTAGTACAATACTACTAGCGGGAGCCGGGGGTGAGCAGTTCTTC.